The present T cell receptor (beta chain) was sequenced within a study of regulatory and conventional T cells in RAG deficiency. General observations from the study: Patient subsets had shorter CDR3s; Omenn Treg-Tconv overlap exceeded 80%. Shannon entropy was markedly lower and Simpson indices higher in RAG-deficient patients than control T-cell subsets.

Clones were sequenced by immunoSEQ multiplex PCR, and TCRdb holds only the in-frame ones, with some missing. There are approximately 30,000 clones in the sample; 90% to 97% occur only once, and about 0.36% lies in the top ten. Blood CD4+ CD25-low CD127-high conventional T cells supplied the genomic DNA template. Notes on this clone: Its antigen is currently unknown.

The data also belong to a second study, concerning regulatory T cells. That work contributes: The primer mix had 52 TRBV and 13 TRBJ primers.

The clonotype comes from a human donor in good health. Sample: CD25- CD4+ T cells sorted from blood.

CDR3 DNA sequence: TGTGCCAGCAGTAGGGCGGGTTACGAAGCTTTCTTT. As protein: CASSRAGYEAFF. This chain joins TRBV2 and TRBJ1-1; D call uncertain. Per germline, CDR1 SNHLY and CDR2 FYNNEI. Trimming shortened V by 5 bases and J by 8 bases, and 12 bases separated the two germline ends. This CDR3 comprises 12 residues.